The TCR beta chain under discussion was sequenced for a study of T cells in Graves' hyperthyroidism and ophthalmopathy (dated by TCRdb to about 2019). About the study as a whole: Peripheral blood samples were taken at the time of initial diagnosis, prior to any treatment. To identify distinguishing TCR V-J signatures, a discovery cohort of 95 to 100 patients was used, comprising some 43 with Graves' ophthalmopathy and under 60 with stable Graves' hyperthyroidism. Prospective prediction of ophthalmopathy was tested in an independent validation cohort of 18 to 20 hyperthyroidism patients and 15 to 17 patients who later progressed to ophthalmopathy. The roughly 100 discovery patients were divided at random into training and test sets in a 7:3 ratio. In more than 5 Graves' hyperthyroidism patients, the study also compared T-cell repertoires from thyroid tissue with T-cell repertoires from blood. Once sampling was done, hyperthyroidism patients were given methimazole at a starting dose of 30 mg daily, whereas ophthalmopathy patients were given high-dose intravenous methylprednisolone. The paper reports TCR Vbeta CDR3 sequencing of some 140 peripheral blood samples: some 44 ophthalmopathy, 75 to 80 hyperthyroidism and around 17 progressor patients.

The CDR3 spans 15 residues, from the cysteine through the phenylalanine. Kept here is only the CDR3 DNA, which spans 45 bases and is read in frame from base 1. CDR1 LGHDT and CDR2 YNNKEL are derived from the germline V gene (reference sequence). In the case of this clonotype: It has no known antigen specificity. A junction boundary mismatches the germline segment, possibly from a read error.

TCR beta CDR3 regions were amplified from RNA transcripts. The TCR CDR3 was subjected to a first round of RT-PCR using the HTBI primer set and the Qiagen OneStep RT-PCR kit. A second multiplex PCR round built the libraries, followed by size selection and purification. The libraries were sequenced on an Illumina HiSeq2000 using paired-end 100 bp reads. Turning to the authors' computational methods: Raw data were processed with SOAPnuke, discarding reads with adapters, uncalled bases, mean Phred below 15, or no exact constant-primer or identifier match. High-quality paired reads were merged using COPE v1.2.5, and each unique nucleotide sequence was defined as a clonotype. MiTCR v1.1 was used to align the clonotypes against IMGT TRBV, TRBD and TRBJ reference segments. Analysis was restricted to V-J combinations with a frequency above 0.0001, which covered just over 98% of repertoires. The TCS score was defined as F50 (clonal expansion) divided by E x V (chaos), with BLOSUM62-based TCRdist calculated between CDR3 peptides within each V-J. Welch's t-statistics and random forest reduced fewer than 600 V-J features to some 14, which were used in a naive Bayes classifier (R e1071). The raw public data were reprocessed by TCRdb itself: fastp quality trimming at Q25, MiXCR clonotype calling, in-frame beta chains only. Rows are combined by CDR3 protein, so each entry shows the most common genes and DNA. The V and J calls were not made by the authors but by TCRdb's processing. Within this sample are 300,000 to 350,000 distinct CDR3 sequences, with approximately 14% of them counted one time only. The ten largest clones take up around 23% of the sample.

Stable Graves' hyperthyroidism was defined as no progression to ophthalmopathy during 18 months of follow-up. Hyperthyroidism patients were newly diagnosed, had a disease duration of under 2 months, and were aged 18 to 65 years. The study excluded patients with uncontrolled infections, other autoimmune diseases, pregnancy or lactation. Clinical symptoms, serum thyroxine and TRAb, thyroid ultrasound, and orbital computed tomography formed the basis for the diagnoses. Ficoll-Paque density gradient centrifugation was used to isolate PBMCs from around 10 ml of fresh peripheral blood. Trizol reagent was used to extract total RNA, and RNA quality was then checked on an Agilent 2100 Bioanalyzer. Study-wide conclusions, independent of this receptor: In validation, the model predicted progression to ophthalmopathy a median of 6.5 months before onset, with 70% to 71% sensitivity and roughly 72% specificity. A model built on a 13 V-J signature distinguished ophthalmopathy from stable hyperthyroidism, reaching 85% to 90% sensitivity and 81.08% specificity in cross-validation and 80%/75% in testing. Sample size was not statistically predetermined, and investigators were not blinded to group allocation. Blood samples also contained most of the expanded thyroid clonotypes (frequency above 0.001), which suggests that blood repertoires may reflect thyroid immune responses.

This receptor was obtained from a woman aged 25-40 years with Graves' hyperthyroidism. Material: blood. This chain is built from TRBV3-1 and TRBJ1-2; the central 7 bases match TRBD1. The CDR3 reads CASRDNRGRNYSYTF. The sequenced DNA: TGTGCCAGCAGGGATAACAGGGGACGGAACTATAGCTACACCTTC.